The 25 T cell receptor beta chains presented below share a single source sample, sequenced in a study of identical twins. TCRdb re-called the 5' RACE reads through MiXCR, storing one row per CDR3 protein. This sample yields some 270,000 distinct CDR3 sequences, of which about 8.3% are seen a single time; roughly 3.1% belongs to the top ten. These records were also assigned to another study, of yellow fever vaccine responses in identical twins.

Material for sequencing was CD8+ T cells sorted from blood. All receptors derive from a woman between 18 and 29 years old in good health.

The chain links TRBV7-9 to TRBJ2-7; TRBD2 aligns across 12 bases. The CDR3 covers 16 residues. CDR1 and CDR2 (germline): SEHNR, FQNEAQ (reference sequence). V shed 5 bases, J shed 7 bases, and the junction held 12 bases outside the gene matches. The CDR3 spells CASSPPTSGGSLEQYF. Written as DNA, the CDR3 is TGTGCCAGCAGCCCTCCGACTAGCGGGGGATCATTGGAGCAGTACTTC. Using reference TRBV7-9 and TRBJ2-7 for the parts outside the CDR3, the full variable domain is DTGVSQNPRHKITKRGQNVTFRCDPISEHNRLYWYRQTLGQGPEFLTYFQNEAQLEKSRLLSDRFSAERPKGSFSTLEIQRTEQGDSAMYLCASSPPTSGGSLEQYFGPGTRLTVT.

This clonotype was seen a few times. The chain recombines TRBV20-1 with TRBJ2-3; 7 positions match TRBD2. CDR1 and CDR2 from the germline V gene are DFQATT and SNEGSKA (reference sequence). V dropped 6 bases and J dropped 0; count of bases not matched to a gene: 6. The CDR3 is 14 amino acids. The CDR3 coding sequence is TGCAGTGCCCCCGGACTAGGTAGCACAGATACGCAGTATTTT. This sequence encodes CSAPGLGSTDTQYF.

This chain joins TRBV4-2 and TRBJ2-7; 11 bases are shared with TRBD2. V was pared by 0 bases and J by 0 bases, with 1 base of the junction left unmatched. The CDR3 runs to 16 residues. CDR1 is LGHNA, CDR2 YNFKEQ, per germline. The CDR3 region has the DNA TGTGCCAGCAGCCAAGAAACTAGCGGGAGCTCCTACGAGCAGTACTTC. As protein: CASSQETSGSSYEQYF.

A few counts support this clonotype. The chain couples TRBV4-3 to TRBJ2-1; D perhaps matches TRBD1 (5 bases). Trimming shortened V by 0 bases and J by 6 bases, and 12 bases separated the two germline ends. Per the germline V gene, CDR1 is LGHNA and CDR2 is YSLEER. The CDR3 has 15 residues. The DNA of the CDR3 is TGCGCCAGCAGCCAAGAGGTTGCAGGGTCCAATGAGCAGTTCTTC. Translated: CASSQEVAGSNEQFF.

This clonotype was counted ten times or more. J is TRBJ2-1 and V is TRBV7-9; 7 positions match TRBD2. The length of the CDR3 is 15 residues. Germline assignment: CDR1 SEHNR and CDR2 FQNEAQ (reference sequence). V gave up 4 bases and J gave up 3 bases; unmatched junction bases: 6. CDR3 bases: TGTGCCAGCAGCTCTCCAGGCGGGGGCTACAATGAGCAGTTCTTC. Amino acids: CASSSPGGGYNEQFF.

This clonotype was counted only a few times. The chain recombines TRBV29-1 with TRBJ2-7; D tentatively fits TRBD1 or TRBD2 (5 bases each). This CDR3 has 13 amino acids. Germline V CDR1 and CDR2: SQVTM, ANQGSEA. V was pared by 7 bases and J by 1 base, with 14 bases between. The CDR3 bases are TGCAGCGCCGTGACAGAGGGATCCTACGAGCAGTACTTC. Translated, it gives CSAVTEGSYEQYF.

V usage is TRBV15 and J usage is TRBJ2-7; TRBD2 is a possible D gene (5 bases). Germline V CDR1 and CDR2: LNHNV, YYDKDF (reference sequence). V dropped 2 bases and J dropped 6 bases, with 11 bases sitting between them. The CDR3 is 13 residues long. CDR3 nucleotide sequence: TGTGCCACCAGCAGATACACTAGTACCGAGCAGTACTTC. It codes for CATSRYTSTEQYF.

The gene calls are TRBV5-1 and TRBJ2-7; D is perhaps TRBD2 (6 bases). The V end lost 4 bases, the J end lost 0 bases, and 14 bases lay between the germline ends. Germline V CDR1 and CDR2: SGHRS, YFSETQ. The CDR3 runs to 15 residues. The CDR3 sequence: CASSGRDGSSYEQYF. As DNA, the CDR3 is TGCGCCAGCAGCGGCCGGGACGGGAGCTCCTACGAGCAGTACTTC. The full variable domain, its missing parts supplied by reference TRBV5-1 and TRBJ2-7, is KAGVTQTPRYLIKTRGQQVTLSCSPISGHRSVSWYQQTPGQGLQFLFEYFSETQRNKGNFPGRFSGRQFSNSRSEMNVSTLELGDSALYLCASSGRDGSSYEQYFGPGTRLTVT.

This chain links TRBV15 with TRBJ2-5; D uncertain. V gave up 9 bases and J gave up 5 bases, with 16 bases separating them. The germline V gene encodes CDR1 LNHNV and CDR2 YYDKDF (reference sequence). This CDR3 is built from 13 residues. The chain's CDR3 is CATAGEERETQYF. CDR3 bases: TGTGCCACAGCTGGAGAGGAAAGGGAGACCCAGTACTTC.

There are a few counts of this clonotype. CDR3: CASRPLGLAGGPLTDTQYF. The CDR3 nucleotides are TGTGCCAGCAGACCCCTCGGACTAGCGGGGGGGCCGTTGACAGATACGCAGTATTTT. The gene calls are TRBV12-3 or TRBV12-4 and TRBJ2-3, with 15 positions matching TRBD2. There are 19 residues in the CDR3. V gave up 6 bases and J gave up 3 bases; unmatched junction bases: 13.

The rearrangement uses TRBV4-3 and TRBJ1-3; the D is unclear. This CDR3 is built from 16 residues. V was cut by 5 bases and J by 0 bases, with 14 bases left in between. Per germline, CDR1 LGHNA and CDR2 YSLEER. The DNA of the CDR3 is TGCGCCAGCAGCTGTGAAATAGATCTCTCTGGAAACACCATATATTTT. Translating gives CASSCEIDLSGNTIYF.

This clonotype was seen more than once but under ten times. The CDR3 spells CASSPAFYGYTF. The CDR3 DNA sequence: TGTGCCAGCAGTCCGGCCTTCTATGGCTACACCTTC. The rearrangement links TRBV28 to TRBJ1-2; D uncertain. Between the trimmed V and J ends, which lost 5 bases and 4 bases, there was a span of 8 bases. Germline CDR1 and CDR2: MDHEN and SYDVKM. The CDR3 is 12 amino acids.

The gene calls are TRBV5-1 and TRBJ2-7, with 12 bases identical to TRBD2. From germline, CDR1 is SGHRS and CDR2 YFSETQ. This CDR3 is built from 14 residues. V shed 7 bases and J 5 bases; nucleotides not matched to a gene: 7. CDR3 nucleotide sequence: TGCGCCAGCCTAGCGGGAGGGCCAGGGGACGAGCAGTACTTC. Amino acids: CASLAGGPGDEQYF.

This clonotype showed up just a few times. CDR3 region: CASSVGLAGYNEQFF. CDR3 nucleotides: TGTGCCAGCAGTGTCGGACTAGCGGGTTACAATGAGCAGTTCTTC. The chain employs TRBV27 and TRBJ2-1, with 11 bases lining up with TRBD2. V shed 5 bases and J 4 bases; nucleotides not matched to a gene: 4. Germline loops: CDR1 MNHEY, CDR2 SMNVEV (reference sequence). The CDR3 is made up of 15 amino acids.

A word on this clonotype: This may be a read error, as it is one base from a much larger clone. The CDR3 DNA reads TGTGCCACCAACAGAGGAACAATCCAAGAGACCCAGTACTTC. The encoded protein is CATNRGTIQETQYF. This rearrangement joins TRBV15 to TRBJ2-5, with D uncertain. CDR1 and CDR2 from the germline V gene are LNHNV and YYDKDF (reference sequence). This CDR3 comprises 14 residues. Together with reference TRBV15 and TRBJ2-5, the CDR3 gives the full variable domain: DAMVIQNPRYQVTQFGKPVTLSCSQTLNHNVMYWYQQKSSQAPKLLFHYYDKDFNNEADTPDNFQSRRPNTSFCFLDIRSPGLGDTAMYLCATNRGTIQETQYFGPGTRLLVL.

CDR3 sequence reads: CASSRIEARWEQFF. CDR3 DNA: TGCGCCAGCAGCCGGATAGAGGCACGGTGGGAGCAGTTCTTC. The V call is TRBV5-1, the J call TRBJ2-1; D call uncertain. Germline V CDR1 and CDR2: SGHRS, YFSETQ. This CDR3 contains 14 residues. Trimming cost V 4 bases and J 10 bases, with 18 bases left between them.

This clonotype was detected a few times. The chain has TRBV7-2 and TRBJ2-3, with 10 positions matching TRBD2. After removal of 3 bases from V and 6 bases from J, the junction contained 9 bases not matched to a gene. There are 16 residues in the CDR3. Germline V gives CDR1 SGHTA, CDR2 FQGNSA. CDR3 in amino acids: CASSFWLAGDSDTQYF. The CDR3 bases are TGTGCCAGCAGCTTCTGGCTAGCGGGGGATTCGGATACGCAGTATTTT.

This clonotype was recorded at least ten times. The rearrangement links TRBV29-1 to TRBJ2-3; D remains unclear. There are 8 residues in the CDR3. The germline gives CDR1 SQVTM, CDR2 ANQGSEA. Trimming cost V 6 bases and J 6 bases, with 1 base left between them. This chain's CDR3 is CSVDTQYF. DNA for the CDR3: TGCAGCGTCGATACGCAGTATTTT.

This sequence joins TRBV14 and TRBJ2-5; TRBD2 is a possible D gene (5 bases). CDR1 and CDR2 (germline): SGHDN, FVKESK. This CDR3 is 14 amino acids long. V lost 1 base and J lost 4, with 10 bases in between. This chain's CDR3 is CASSQVQRAETQYF. The CDR3 DNA sequence: TGTGCCAGCAGCCAAGTTCAGAGGGCAGAGACCCAGTACTTC.

The sample holds many counts of this clonotype. The rearrangement links TRBV6-2 or TRBV6-3 to TRBJ2-1; 9 nucleotides agree with TRBD2. This CDR3 contains 13 residues. V lost 8 bases and J lost 7; bases outside the gene matches: 6. Per the germline V gene, CDR1 is MNHEY and CDR2 is SVGEGT. CDR3 in amino acids: CASRGSGGNEQFF. In DNA form, the CDR3 reads TGTGCCAGCCGGGGCAGCGGGGGGAATGAGCAGTTCTTC.

This rearrangement joins TRBV7-2 to TRBJ2-3; weak D call: TRBD1 (5 bases). CDR1 SGHTA and CDR2 FQGNSA come from the germline V gene. This CDR3 is 12 amino acids long. V lost 6 bases and J 10 bases, leaving 14 bases between the germline ends. Here the CDR3 DNA reads TGTGCCAGCAGTCCCAGGGATGGAGCGCAGTATTTT. Translating it yields CASSPRDGAQYF.

This clonotype was counted a few times. V is TRBV29-1 and J is TRBJ2-3; 8 bases agree with TRBD2. The CDR3 is 15 residues long. With 0 bases clipped from V and 3 bases from J, the junction kept 5 bases outside the gene matches. Germline V gene lookup returns CDR1 SQVTM and CDR2 ANQGSEA. The CDR3 bases are TGCAGCGTTGAAGAACGGGGGGGCCGGACAGATACGCAGTATTTT. Its translation is CSVEERGGRTDTQYF.

The sample holds a few counts of this clonotype. The chain combines TRBV7-9 with TRBJ2-7, with TRBD1 identical over 7 bases. J gave up 2 bases and V 5 bases, and 6 bases lay outside the gene matches. Per germline, CDR1 SEHNR and CDR2 FQNEAQ (reference sequence). This CDR3 has 14 residues. The CDR3 reads CASSHRGRTYEQYF. As DNA, the CDR3 is TGTGCCAGCAGCCACAGGGGCCGGACCTACGAGCAGTACTTC.

There are many counts of this clonotype. This chain uses TRBV2 with TRBJ2-3; 7 nucleotides agree with TRBD1. Germline trimming cut 6 bases from V and 4 bases from J; bases unmatched to any gene: 7. The CDR3 is made up of 14 amino acids. Germline V lookup: CDR1 SNHLY, CDR2 FYNNEI. For the CDR3, the DNA is TGTGCCAGCAGGGATCGACAGGGTGCAGATACGCAGTATTTT. Its translation is CASRDRQGADTQYF.

This clonotype was detected many times. This chain links TRBV29-1 with TRBJ2-6, with unresolved D. The length of the CDR3 is 14 residues. Trimming cost V 7 bases and J 2 bases, with 12 bases left between them. Germline CDR1 SQVTM, CDR2 ANQGSEA. The CDR3 loop reads CSAEGLPGANVLTF. The CDR3 nucleotides read TGCAGCGCCGAAGGGTTACCTGGGGCCAACGTCCTGACTTTC.